One sample yielded the 22 T cell receptor beta chains listed below, sequenced in a study of metastatic and nonmetastatic thyroid tumors (dated by TCRdb to 2020 to 2021). The library was obtained by PCR. The reads were generated on an Illumina HiSeq 4000. TCRdb ran its own pipeline on the public reads, namely fastp trimming at Q25 and MiXCR clone calling, and kept in-frame beta chains. The sample table contains tens of thousands of clones; only one count was recorded for 15% to 20% of them. Over 9.5% of the sample rests with the top ten. None of the patients had been given any treatment before thyroid surgery. Sequencing input: blood. The receptor set was obtained from a female donor with papillary thyroid cancer or a benign thyroid nodule (not recorded which). Some clones in this sample may be carry-over from other donors' samples.

This clone was seen many times. The chain employs TRBV30 and TRBJ2-5; no reliable D call. With 2 bases removed from V and 2 bases from J, the gap between germline ends came to 3 bases. Germline CDR1 and CDR2: GTSNPN and SVGIG (reference sequence). CDR3 length: 11 amino acids. CDR3 sequence (DNA): TGTGCCTGGAGTTCGCAAGAGACCCAGTACTTC. Translating it yields CAWSSQETQYF.

This clone appeared many times. Possible read error: a much larger clone is one base away. CDR3 sequence: CSASKRANTGAFF. CDR3 nucleotide sequence: TGCAGTGCTAGTAAACGGGCGAACACTGGAGCTTTCTTT. V gene TRBV20-1 combines with J gene TRBJ1-1, with D unresolved. In germline, CDR1 is DFQATT, CDR2 SNEGSKA (reference sequence). This CDR3 is 13 amino acids long.

The chain employs TRBV9 and TRBJ1-3; D is unresolved. Germline assignment: CDR1 SGDLS and CDR2 YYNGEE. The CDR3 runs 15 residues. V gave up 5 bases and J gave up 0 bases, with 12 bases separating them. DNA of the CDR3: TGTGCCAGCAGTGAGGGAGATTCCTCTGGAAACACCATATATTTT. It translates to CASSEGDSSGNTIYF. The full variable domain, rest sourced from reference TRBV9 and TRBJ1-3, is DSGVTQTPKHLITATGQRVTLRCSPRSGDLSVYWYQQSLDQGLQFLIQYYNGEERAKGNILERFSAQQFPDLHSELNLSSLELGDSALYFCASSEGDSSGNTIYFGEGSWLTVV.

This clone was observed at least ten times. The chain joins TRBV5-1 to TRBJ2-7, with D unresolved. This CDR3 has 13 residues. The germline CDR1 and CDR2 sequences are SGHRS and YFSETQ. V was shortened by 4 bases and J by 3 bases, with 11 bases between the two germline ends. The CDR3 loop reads CASSPKLLYEQYF. CDR3 bases: TGCGCCAGCAGCCCTAAACTCCTCTACGAGCAGTACTTC.

This clone was counted many times. This chain connects TRBV9 to TRBJ2-1; D ambiguous. This CDR3 comprises 14 residues. Germline V gene lookup returns CDR1 SGDLS and CDR2 YYNGEE. V dropped 0 bases and J dropped 6 bases, with 10 bases sitting between them. The CDR3: CASSVDGGPNEQFF. As DNA, the CDR3 is TGTGCCAGCAGCGTAGATGGCGGTCCCAATGAGCAGTTCTTC. Filled out from reference TRBV9 and TRBJ2-1, the complete variable domain reads DSGVTQTPKHLITATGQRVTLRCSPRSGDLSVYWYQQSLDQGLQFLIQYYNGEERAKGNILERFSAQQFPDLHSELNLSSLELGDSALYFCASSVDGGPNEQFFGPGTRLTVL.

The table lists this clone with many counts. This chain links TRBV2 with TRBJ1-2; D is unresolved. Trimming took off 5 bases at V and 7 bases at J, with 11 bases between the two ends. CDR1 and CDR2 (germline): SNHLY, FYNNEI. The CDR3 sequence is 12 residues long. In DNA, the CDR3 is TGTGCCAGCAGTAGGCCAGGTCGTGGCTACACCTTC. Its translation is CASSRPGRGYTF.

This clone appeared many times. The J gene is TRBJ2-3, the V gene TRBV3-1; no clear D. The CDR3 spans 16 residues. Trimming left V 4 bases short and J 2 bases short, with 16 bases between. Germline V gives CDR1 LGHDT, CDR2 YNNKEL (reference sequence). CDR3 DNA: TGTGCCAGCAGCCCCAGCCCGGCCCCTCTCACAGATACGCAGTATTTT. It translates to CASSPSPAPLTDTQYF.

This clone was counted many times. The chain carries TRBV11-1 and TRBJ2-3; unclear D gene. This CDR3 contains 16 residues. The germline gives CDR1 SGHAT, CDR2 FQDESV (reference sequence). V was shortened by 1 base and J by 1 base, with 12 bases between the two germline ends. The CDR3: CASSLGDLGGTDTQYF. The CDR3 nucleotides are TGTGCCAGCAGCTTAGGAGACCTTGGCGGCACAGATACGCAGTATTTT.

The genes are TRBV11-1 and TRBJ2-1; TRBD2 agrees at 13 bases. Germline assignment: CDR1 SGHAT and CDR2 FQDESV (reference sequence). CDR3 length: 16 amino acids. Germline trimming cut 5 bases from V and 8 bases from J; bases unmatched to any gene: 9. CDR3 loop: CASSRRTSGSFDEQFF. Here the CDR3 DNA reads TGTGCCAGCAGCCGACGGACTAGCGGGAGTTTCGATGAGCAGTTCTTC.

This clone was counted many times. The rearrangement links TRBV6-6 to TRBJ2-3; TRBD2 matches at 12 bases. The CDR3 consists of 16 residues. Germline V gives CDR1 MNHNY, CDR2 SVGAGI (reference sequence). Germline trimming cut 3 bases from V and 4 bases from J; bases unmatched to any gene: 5. In nucleotides, the CDR3 is TGTGCCAGCAGTTATCTACTAGCGGGGGGAGCAGATACGCAGTATTTT. As protein: CASSYLLAGGADTQYF.

In regard to this clone: One base away lies a much larger clone, so this may be a sequencing read error. This chain uses TRBV5-6 with TRBJ2-7, with D perhaps TRBD1 (6 bases). The germline gives CDR1 SGHDT, CDR2 YYEEEE. The CDR3 has 15 amino acids. CDR3 sequence (DNA): TGTGCCAGCAGCTTGGGGGCAGGGACACCCTACGAGCAGGACTTC. Protein: CASSLGAGTPYEQDF.

This clone was recorded at least ten times. V gene TRBV5-1 combines with J gene TRBJ1-1; D is perhaps TRBD1 (6 bases). Trimming removed 7 bases from V and 3 bases from J, with 22 bases in between. Germline V gene sequence: CDR1 SGHRS, CDR2 YFSETQ. The CDR3 covers 16 residues. CDR3 residues: CASLRGAWGLDTEAFF. CDR3 DNA: TGCGCCAGCCTAAGGGGGGCATGGGGGTTGGACACTGAAGCTTTCTTT.

This clone was detected many times. The rearrangement links TRBV2 to TRBJ2-7, with a possible D match to TRBD1 (5 bases). The ends were cut back, 7 bases at V and 0 bases at J, with 13 bases in the middle. The CDR3 spans 14 residues. Germline lookup yields CDR1 SNHLY and CDR2 FYNNEI. CDR3 in DNA: TGTGCCAGCACCCAGGGCCTGTCCTCCTACGAGCAGTACTTC. Amino acids: CASTQGLSSYEQYF.

This sequence joins TRBV20-1 and TRBJ2-6; D is possibly TRBD1 (6 bases). There are 15 residues in the CDR3. V shed 2 bases and J shed 13 bases, with 21 bases lying between them. Germline V gene data show CDR1 as DFQATT and CDR2 as SNEGSKA (reference sequence). The CDR3 spells CSARKGVSGADVLTF. The CDR3 region has the DNA TGCAGTGCTAGAAAGGGGGTCTCTGGGGCCGATGTCCTGACTTTC.

This clone has at least ten counts. DNA for the CDR3: TGTGCCAGCAGTGGAGGGACAGGGAGGGGAGAGACCCAGTACTTC. Translated: CASSGGTGRGETQYF. The chain employs TRBV6-1 and TRBJ2-5, with 9 positions matching TRBD1. The V gene end was trimmed by 4 bases and the J gene end by 4 bases; junction bases not matched to a gene: 7. Germline values: CDR1 MNHNS, CDR2 SASEGT. This CDR3 contains 15 residues.

This clone was observed many times. This clone may be a read error of a much larger clone one base away. This same CDR3 is encoded by further DNA sequences in the sample. The V call is TRBV12-3 or TRBV12-4, the J call TRBJ2-7; no clear D gene. The length of the CDR3 is 14 residues. CDR3 in DNA: TGCGCCAGCAGACCTCAAGGTTACTCCTACGAGCAGTACTTC. Protein sequence: CASRPQGYSYEQYF.

By sample fraction, this clone is medium-sized (0.01 to 0.1%). The V call is TRBV12-3 or TRBV12-4, the J call TRBJ2-1; 10 nucleotides agree with TRBD2. The CDR3 is 14 amino acids. J was trimmed by 7 bases and V by 6 bases; bases with no gene match: 6. CDR3 DNA sequence: TGTGCCAGCAGCTCTAGCGGGAGATGGAATGAGCAGTTCTTC. It translates to CASSSSGRWNEQFF.

On this clone itself: One end of the junction fails to match germline, which may point to a read error. The rearrangement joins TRBV20-1 to TRBJ1-5, with unresolved D. CDR1 and CDR2 (germline): DFQATT, SNEGSKA (reference sequence). The CDR3 extends over 14 amino acids. Here the CDR3 reads CSAIEGASDQPQHF. The CDR3 DNA is TGCAGTGCTATTGAAGGCGCCAGCGATCAGCCCCAACATTTT.

The chain combines TRBV7-8 with TRBJ2-2; 9 bases line up with TRBD2. Germline CDR1 and CDR2: SGHVS and FQNEAQ. CDR3 length: 14 amino acids. V shed 5 bases and J 7 bases; nucleotides not matched to a gene: 5. The CDR3: CASSLKLAGGELFF. DNA for the CDR3: TGTGCCAGCAGCCTCAAACTAGCGGGCGGGGAGCTGTTTTTT.

This clone was counted many times. The V and J genes are TRBV29-1 and TRBJ2-1; no definite D call. V was trimmed by 4 bases and J by 8 bases, leaving 12 bases between them. From germline, CDR1 is SQVTM and CDR2 ANQGSEA. There are 12 residues in the CDR3. CDR3 sequence: CSVVGPSDEQFF. The CDR3 bases are TGCAGCGTTGTAGGCCCCTCCGATGAGCAGTTCTTC.

This clone appeared many times. The conserved final phenylalanine or tryptophan is absent from the CDR3, which likely points to a read error. J is TRBJ2-3 and V is TRBV5-1; D ambiguous. V lost 6 bases, J lost 0 bases, and 11 bases lay in between. The CDR3 totals 14 residues. Germline CDR1 reads SGHRS; CDR2 reads YFSETQ. The CDR3 spells CASMVWDSTDTQYL. CDR3 coding DNA: TGCGCCAGCATGGTGTGGGATAGCACAGATACGCAGTATCTT.

In this sample, this clone turned up many times. The CDR3 coding sequence is TGTGCCAGCAGTGATCGGCAGGGGGCCGGCGAGCAGTACTTC. It translates to CASSDRQGAGEQYF. V and J are TRBV2 and TRBJ2-7, with 8 bases that match TRBD1. The CDR3 has 14 residues. V lost 3 bases and J lost 6; bases outside the gene matches: 7. Germline CDR1 reads SNHLY; CDR2 reads FYNNEI.